These T cell receptor beta chains were read from a single sample in a study of T cells after yellow fever vaccination. TCRdb itself ran the 5' RACE reads through MiXCR, one entry per CDR3 protein. Here the sample spans about 25,000 distinct CDR3 sequences, less than 7% being singletons. The sequencing used PBMCs, either bulk or a sorted T-cell subset (CD4+, CD8+, memory, or dextramer-sorted; not recorded which), collected 15 days after the yellow fever booster vaccination. These receptors came from a man aged 30 to 45 who received the YFV17D yellow fever vaccine. Both conserved end residues are part of each CDR3. Each record gives: D gene, J gene, V gene, clone size, CDR3 protein, CDR3 DNA. A D gene is named only where the DNA matches it firmly. Size is stated for part of the rows, as once, few or many counts, or as a class when the clone is expanded.

-,TRBJ2-2,TRBV12-1,many,CASRLFAPKTGVAGIRRLSGELFF,TGTGCCAGCAGACTTTTCGCCCCTAAAACAGGGGTTGCGGGAATCCGACGGTTATCCGGGGAGCTGTTTTTT
-,TRBJ2-3,TRBV28,many,CASSGHLGDTDTQYF,TGTGCCAGCAGTGGACATCTAGGTGACACAGATACGCAGTATTTT
-,TRBJ2-7,TRBV7-2,many,CASSLRTAFYEQYF,TGTGCCAGCAGCTTAAGGACGGCGTTTTACGAGCAGTACTTC
-,TRBJ2-6,TRBV3-1,many,CASRRDSGANVLTF,TGTGCCAGCAGGAGGGACTCTGGGGCCAACGTCCTGACTTTC
-,TRBJ2-6,TRBV7-2,many,CASSFTQRSGANVLTF,TGTGCCAGCAGCTTCACCCAGCGCTCTGGGGCCAACGTCCTGACTTTC
TRBD2,TRBJ2-1,TRBV7-3,many,CASSHLVSGNRIGEQFF,TGTGCCAGCAGCCATCTAGTTAGCGGGAATCGGATCGGTGAGCAGTTCTTC
-,TRBJ2-1,TRBV5-1,-,CASSSEGGAYNEQFF,TGCGCCAGCAGCTCCGAAGGGGGAGCCTACAATGAGCAGTTCTTC
TRBD2,TRBJ2-1,TRBV5-1,many,CASSLGTSLYEQFF,TGCGCCAGCAGCTTGGGGACTAGTTTATATGAGCAGTTCTTC
TRBD2,TRBJ2-1,TRBV5-5,many,CASSLGGRAYNEQFF,TGTGCCAGCAGCTTAGGCGGGAGGGCCTACAATGAGCAGTTCTTC
TRBD2,TRBJ2-1,TRBV3-1,many,CASSPSTSLSIFF,TGTGCCAGCAGCCCATCGACTAGCCTTAGTATTTTCTTC
-,TRBJ2-3,TRBV3-1,-,CASSYRGLSTDTQYF,TGTGCCAGCAGCTACCGGGGCCTTTCCACAGATACGCAGTATTTT
TRBD2,TRBJ2-7,TRBV28,many,CASSRPRAGGYEQYF,TGTGCCAGCAGTCGCCCCAGAGCGGGAGGCTACGAGCAGTACTTC
-,TRBJ2-1,TRBV12-3/TRBV12-4,many,CASSSAGSIDNEQFF,TGTGCCAGCAGTAGCGCCGGGAGCATTGACAATGAGCAGTTCTTC
-,TRBJ1-2,TRBV12-5,many,CASGLVGRGDGYTF,TGTGCTAGTGGTTTGGTAGGCAGGGGTGATGGCTACACCTTC
TRBD1,TRBJ1-5,TRBV20-1,many,CSARSAGGGNQPQHF,TGCAGTGCTAGGTCGGCAGGGGGTGGCAATCAGCCCCAGCATTTT
-,TRBJ2-7,TRBV28,many,CASSLTAGGRYRYEQYF,TGTGCCAGCAGCCTTACTGCCGGGGGGCGTTACCGGTACGAGCAGTACTTC
-,TRBJ1-4,TRBV4-3,many,CASSQESRAWEKLFF,TGCGCCAGCAGCCAAGAATCGAGGGCCTGGGAAAAACTGTTTTTT
-,TRBJ1-1,TRBV3-1,few,CASSVRDIGVAEAFF,TGTGCCAGCAGCGTCCGGGACATAGGTGTCGCTGAAGCTTTCTTT
-,TRBJ2-6,TRBV6-2/TRBV6-3,many,CASSYGSGANVLTF,TGTGCCAGCAGTTACGGCTCTGGGGCCAACGTCCTGACTTTC
-,TRBJ2-5,TRBV6-5,many,CASSYSTGWGRETQYF,TGTGCCAGCAGTTACTCCACGGGGTGGGGGCGAGAGACCCAGTACTTC
-,TRBJ1-1,TRBV19,few,CASTFGARGTEAFF,TGTGCCAGTACCTTTGGGGCCCGGGGAACTGAAGCTTTCTTT
TRBD2,TRBJ2-1,TRBV27,-,CASSLSNLAGVIEQFF,TGTGCCAGCAGTTTATCGAACCTAGCGGGAGTCATTGAGCAGTTCTTC
-,TRBJ2-7,TRBV7-6,many,CASSPIGAVGSSYEQYF,TGTGCCAGCAGCCCCATCGGGGCGGTGGGAAGCTCCTACGAGCAGTACTTC
TRBD1,TRBJ1-5,TRBV24-1,many,CATSRGGQGDNQPQHF,TGTGCCACCAGCCGGGGTGGACAGGGGGACAATCAGCCCCAGCATTTT
-,TRBJ1-2,TRBV9,-,CASSVGLGARGYTF,TGTGCCAGCAGCGTAGGTTTAGGGGCTCGTGGCTACACCTTC
-,TRBJ1-1,TRBV30,many,CAWSGQEVVNTEAFF,TGTGCCTGGAGTGGTCAGGAGGTGGTGAACACTGAAGCTTTCTTT
-,TRBJ1-5,TRBV15,many,CATSWGSGPNQPQHF,TGTGCCACCAGCTGGGGCTCAGGGCCCAATCAGCCCCAGCATTTT
-,TRBJ2-2,TRBV5-1,many,CASSTSTSSVGTGELFF,TGCGCCAGCAGCACTTCGACTAGTTCGGTAGGAACCGGGGAGCTGTTTTTT
-,TRBJ2-2,TRBV7-9,many,CASSQNADGELFF,TGTGCCAGCAGCCAAAATGCGGACGGGGAGCTGTTTTTT
-,TRBJ2-3,TRBV2,-,CASSLNREYTDTQYF,TGTGCCAGCAGTTTAAACCGGGAGTACACAGATACGCAGTATTTT
TRBD2,TRBJ2-1,TRBV11-2,-,CASSRTSGTGGWAYNEQFF,TGTGCCAGCAGCCGGACTAGCGGGACAGGAGGATGGGCCTACAATGAGCAGTTCTTC
TRBD1,TRBJ1-2,TRBV20-1,many,CSASPGQEVYGYTF,TGCAGTGCTAGTCCCGGACAGGAAGTTTATGGCTACACCTTC
-,TRBJ2-7,TRBV2,many,CASNPDTISYEQYF,TGTGCCAGCAACCCGGACACCATCTCCTACGAGCAGTACTTC
TRBD2,TRBJ2-2,TRBV20-1,-,CCAREGGSRAGELFF,TGCTGTGCTAGAGAGGGCGGGAGCAGGGCCGGGGAGCTGTTTTTT
-,TRBJ2-5,TRBV10-3,many,CAINSEFQETQYF,TGTGCCATCAACTCCGAGTTTCAAGAGACCCAGTACTTC
-,TRBJ2-7,TRBV7-2,many,CASSLDSFSYEQYF,TGTGCCAGCAGCTTGGACAGTTTCTCTTACGAGCAGTACTTC
-,TRBJ2-5,TRBV7-2,many,CASSLGAAGGGETQYF,TGTGCCAGCAGCTTAGGGGCAGCCGGGGGCGGCGAGACCCAGTACTTC
-,TRBJ1-1,TRBV3-1,many,CASSQENRGVAEAFF,TGTGCCAGCAGCCAAGAAAATAGGGGTGTGGCTGAAGCTTTCTTT
-,TRBJ2-1,TRBV7-2,many,CASSFKVGPNEQFF,TGTGCCAGCAGCTTTAAAGTAGGCCCCAATGAGCAGTTCTTC
-,TRBJ2-7,TRBV5-1,many,CASSFSTRIEQYF,TGCGCCAGCAGCTTCTCGACCCGTATCGAGCAGTACTTC
-,TRBJ2-5,TRBV7-2,many,CASSSSGETQYF,TGTGCCAGCAGCTCATCGGGGGAGACCCAGTACTTC
-,TRBJ2-1,TRBV4-2,-,CAMSPERLRSYNEQFF,TGTGCCATGAGCCCCGAGCGACTTCGCTCCTACAATGAGCAGTTCTTC
TRBD2,TRBJ2-7,TRBV12-3/TRBV12-4,many,CASSLARGGLDEQYF,TGTGCCAGCAGTTTAGCGCGCGGGGGGCTCGACGAGCAGTACTTC
TRBD2,TRBJ2-7,TRBV30,many,CAWDPGTRGAYEQYF,TGTGCCTGGGACCCGGGGACTAGGGGGGCCTACGAGCAGTACTTC
-,TRBJ1-1,TRBV19,many,CATKDGFGTEAFF,TGTGCCACCAAGGACGGGTTTGGCACTGAAGCTTTCTTT
TRBD1,TRBJ2-3,TRBV28,many,CASSSGQATDTQYF,TGTGCCAGCAGCTCTGGACAGGCAACAGATACGCAGTATTTT
-,TRBJ2-2,TRBV19,many,CASSMGQGNTGELFF,TGTGCCAGTAGTATGGGGCAGGGTAACACCGGGGAGCTGTTTTTT
-,TRBJ2-3,TRBV5-4,many,CASSLVAASTDTQYF,TGTGCCAGCAGCCTAGTAGCGGCTAGCACAGATACGCAGTATTTT
TRBD2,TRBJ2-1,TRBV5-6,-,CASSLDVLAGVNEQFF,TGTGCCAGCAGCTTGGACGTGCTAGCGGGAGTCAATGAGCAGTTCTTC
-,TRBJ2-2,TRBV2,many,CASTGPIGELFF,TGTGCCAGCACCGGGCCTATAGGGGAGCTGTTTTTT
-,TRBJ1-5,TRBV12-3/TRBV12-4,many,CASRAGSGIGYSNQPQHF,TGTGCCAGCAGGGCCGGGAGTGGAATTGGGTATAGCAATCAGCCCCAGCATTTT
TRBD2,TRBJ2-5,TRBV5-1,many,CASSPGGLAGETQYF,TGCGCCAGCAGCCCGGGGGGACTAGCGGGAGAGACCCAGTACTTC
-,TRBJ2-3,TRBV29-1,many,CSVEDRMSSTTDTQYF,TGCAGCGTTGAAGATCGGATGTCTAGCACCACAGATACGCAGTATTTT
-,TRBJ2-1,TRBV3-1,many,CASSQGAQNEQFF,TGTGCCAGCAGCCAAGGGGCACAGAATGAGCAGTTCTTC
-,TRBJ2-4,TRBV6-2/TRBV6-3,many,CASSNHRPLGIAKNIQYF,TGTGCCAGCAGTAACCACCGACCCCTGGGGATAGCCAAAAACATTCAGTACTTC